Sequencing of this T cell receptor (beta chain) was carried out in a study of OX40 agonist ivuxolimab in advanced cancers. Overall study: Patients were given ivuxolimab, an antibody that agonizes OX40 (CD134).

General study findings and limits: Partly responding patients at 0.1-3.0 mg/kg showed some of the smallest clonal expansion.

For this clone: Its antigen remains unknown.

The data were produced by immunoSEQ multiplex PCR, yet TCRdb's version contains in-frame clones alone and is incomplete. The sample lists 50,000 to 70,000 clones; over 90% were seen once. The sample consisted of CD4+ or CD8+ T cells sorted from blood, taken in a trial of the OX40 agonist ivuxolimab. This clonotype originated in an adult with an advanced solid tumor such as melanoma, head and neck, liver or kidney cancer.

The CDR3 DNA reads TGTGCCAGCACATTTGGGACCTCCTACAATGAGCAGTTCTTC. Its translation: CASTFGTSYNEQFF. V and J are TRBV27 and TRBJ2-1; D is possibly TRBD1 or TRBD2 (5 bases each). V gave up 7 bases and J gave up 0 bases, with 10 bases separating them. Per germline, CDR1 MNHEY and CDR2 SMNVEV (reference sequence). The CDR3 is 14 residues long.